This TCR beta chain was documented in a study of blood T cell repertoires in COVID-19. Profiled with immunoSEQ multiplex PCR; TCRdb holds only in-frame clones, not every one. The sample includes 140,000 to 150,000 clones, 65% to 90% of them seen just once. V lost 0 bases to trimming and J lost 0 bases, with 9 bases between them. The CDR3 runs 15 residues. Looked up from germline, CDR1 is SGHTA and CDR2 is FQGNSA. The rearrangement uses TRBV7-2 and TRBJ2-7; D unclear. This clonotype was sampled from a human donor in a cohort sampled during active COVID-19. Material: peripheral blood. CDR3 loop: CASSLAAPFSYEQYF. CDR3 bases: TGTGCCAGCAGCTTAGCGGCCCCCTTCTCCTACGAGCAGTACTTC.